The present TCR beta chain was sequenced within a study of blood T cells in healthy people across ages. This CDR3 comprises 17 residues. Germline V gives CDR1 MDHEN, CDR2 SYDVKM. Primed by a sample-barcoded 5' primer and a J-beta primer mix, a second PCR proceeded for about 7 to 11 cycles. One entry per CDR3 protein results from TCRdb running MiXCR on the 5' RACE reads. The sample has around 1,000,000 distinct CDR3 sequences, 20% to 25% seen once. The sample also formed part of further work on T cells of mothers and their children. This second study notes: Donation was provided by three healthy Caucasian mothers along with their six children. The authors found no persistent microchimeric T cell clones.

The rearrangement joins TRBV28 to TRBJ2-7, with 8 bases lining up with TRBD1. The end of the DNA fits TRBJ2-5 better, so the J call may be wrong. The sequenced sample was blood. The origin of this receptor is a girl aged 2 to 10 in good health. The CDR3 region is CASSLATRDRRQETQYF. DNA for the CDR3: TGTGCCAGCAGTTTAGCCACCCGGGACAGGAGGCAAGAGACCCAGTACTTC.